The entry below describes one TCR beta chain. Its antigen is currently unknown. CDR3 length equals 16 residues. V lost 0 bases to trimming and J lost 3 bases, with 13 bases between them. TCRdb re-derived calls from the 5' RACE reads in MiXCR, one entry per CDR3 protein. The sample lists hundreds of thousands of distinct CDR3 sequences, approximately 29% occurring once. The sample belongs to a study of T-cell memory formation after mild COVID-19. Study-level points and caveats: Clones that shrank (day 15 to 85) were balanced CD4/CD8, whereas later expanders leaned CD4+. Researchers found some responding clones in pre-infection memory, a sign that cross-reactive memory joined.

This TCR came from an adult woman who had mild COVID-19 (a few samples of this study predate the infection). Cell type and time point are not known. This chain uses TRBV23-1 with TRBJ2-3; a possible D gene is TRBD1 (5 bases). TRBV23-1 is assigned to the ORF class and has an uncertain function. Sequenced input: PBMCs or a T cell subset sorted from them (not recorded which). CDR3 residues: CASSQSRRRETDTQYF. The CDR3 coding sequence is TGCGCCAGCAGTCAATCCCGGCGCAGGGAAACAGATACGCAGTATTTT.